The rows below give T cell receptor beta chains drawn from one sample of a study of blood T cell repertoires in COVID-19. Clones were sequenced by immunoSEQ multiplex PCR, and TCRdb holds only the in-frame ones, with some missing. Of 300,000 or so clones detected, 80% to 90% appear once; the ten largest clones hold 3% to 4%. Specimen: peripheral blood. The origin of the receptors is a woman in her thirties or forties with acute or convalescent COVID-19. The conserved cysteine and the conserved F or W are not part of the CDR3 here. A D gene is named only where the DNA matches it firmly. Not all rows give a size; the values are once, few, many and, for expanded clones, a class.

D gene	V gene	clone size	J gene	CDR3 protein
TRBD1	TRBV18	NA	TRBJ1-1	ASSPRTGHTEAF
NA	TRBV4-1	NA	TRBJ1-5	ASSQEVGQGNQPQH
NA	TRBV7-9	NA	TRBJ2-1	ASSLAWEGGNEQF
TRBD1	TRBV7-9	NA	TRBJ1-2	ASSLGAGQGLYGYT
NA	TRBV19	NA	TRBJ1-2	ASSIQNGYT
NA	TRBV13	NA	TRBJ2-1	ASSLGGGYEQF
NA	TRBV5-6	NA	TRBJ1-4	ASSFSGNEKLF
NA	TRBV10-1	NA	TRBJ1-1	ASSIRVAEAF
TRBD1	TRBV9	NA	TRBJ1-2	ASSPSGTGYGYT
NA	TRBV5-1	few	TRBJ1-1	ASSWKRGAGYTEAF
TRBD1	TRBV5-8	NA	TRBJ1-2	ASSTPTGLTGRGYGYT
NA	TRBV2	NA	TRBJ2-5	ASSDGTGTQQETQY
TRBD2	TRBV6-5	once	TRBJ2-1	ASSSSGGAREQF
NA	TRBV10-2	NA	TRBJ1-1	ASSESPTRRRGTEAF
TRBD1	TRBV18	NA	TRBJ1-2	ASSPRQGDGYT
NA	TRBV18	NA	TRBJ1-2	ASSPQPSGTMVHGYT
TRBD1	TRBV24-1	NA	TRBJ1-2	ATSMGQGLGYT
NA	TRBV30	NA	TRBJ1-3	AWSPDSSGNTIY
NA	TRBV5-1	once	TRBJ2-3	ASSEMGAHTDTQY
NA	TRBV7-7	NA	TRBJ2-3	ASSLAQGTDTQY
TRBD1	TRBV4-2	NA	TRBJ1-2	ASSLPGQGSNYGYT
NA	TRBV4-1	NA	TRBJ1-2	ASSQEGSILREDYGYT
NA	TRBV3-1/TRBV3-2	NA	TRBJ2-3	ASSQDEGGADTQY
NA	TRBV6-2/TRBV6-3	NA	TRBJ2-3	ASSPVHRERSDTQY
NA	TRBV12-3/TRBV12-4	NA	TRBJ1-2	ASSPIINYGYT
NA	TRBV4-1	once	TRBJ2-3	ASSQTLGVSTDTQY
TRBD1	TRBV2	few	TRBJ1-5	ASRGRGPVNQPQH
NA	TRBV19	NA	TRBJ2-3	ASSGVGHPSTDTQY
NA	TRBV11-2	NA	TRBJ1-2	ASSLSLRAEYGYT
TRBD2	TRBV24-1	NA	TRBJ2-1	ATSGRAGGPVNEQF
NA	TRBV27	NA	TRBJ1-1	ASSLSQGVNTEAF
NA	TRBV12-3/TRBV12-4	NA	TRBJ1-2	ASSEGGGYT
NA	TRBV5-1	NA	TRBJ1-5	ASSLYPGRSDQPQH